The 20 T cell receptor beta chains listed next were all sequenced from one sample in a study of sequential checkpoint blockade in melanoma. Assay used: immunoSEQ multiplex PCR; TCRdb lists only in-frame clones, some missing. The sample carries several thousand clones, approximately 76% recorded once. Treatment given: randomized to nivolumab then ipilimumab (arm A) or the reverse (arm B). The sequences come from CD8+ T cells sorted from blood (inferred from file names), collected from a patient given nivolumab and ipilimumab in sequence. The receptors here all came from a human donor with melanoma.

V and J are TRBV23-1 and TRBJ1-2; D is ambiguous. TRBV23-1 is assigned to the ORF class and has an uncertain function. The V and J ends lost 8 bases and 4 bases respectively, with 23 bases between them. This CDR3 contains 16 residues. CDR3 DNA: TGCGCCAGCGATCCAGAGAGGAGCCACCTTCTCTATGGCTACACCTTC. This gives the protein CASDPERSHLLYGYTF.

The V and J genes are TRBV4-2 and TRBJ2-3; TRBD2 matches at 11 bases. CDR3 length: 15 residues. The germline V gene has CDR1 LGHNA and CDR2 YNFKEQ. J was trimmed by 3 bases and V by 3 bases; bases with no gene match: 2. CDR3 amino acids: CASSQGLADTDTQYF. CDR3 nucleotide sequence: TGTGCCAGCAGCCAGGGACTAGCGGATACAGATACGCAGTATTTT.

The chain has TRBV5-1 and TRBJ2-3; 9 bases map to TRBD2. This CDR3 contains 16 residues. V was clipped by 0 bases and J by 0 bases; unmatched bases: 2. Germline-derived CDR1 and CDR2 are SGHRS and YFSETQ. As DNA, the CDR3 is TGCGCCAGCAGCTTGGTGGCGGGAGGGAGCACAGATACGCAGTATTTT. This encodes CASSLVAGGSTDTQYF.

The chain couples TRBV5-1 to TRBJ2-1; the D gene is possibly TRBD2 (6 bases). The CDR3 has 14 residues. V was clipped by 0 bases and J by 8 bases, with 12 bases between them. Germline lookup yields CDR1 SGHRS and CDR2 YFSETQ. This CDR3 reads CASSLETSGDEQFF. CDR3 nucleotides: TGCGCCAGCAGCTTGGAAACGTCGGGGGATGAGCAGTTCTTC.

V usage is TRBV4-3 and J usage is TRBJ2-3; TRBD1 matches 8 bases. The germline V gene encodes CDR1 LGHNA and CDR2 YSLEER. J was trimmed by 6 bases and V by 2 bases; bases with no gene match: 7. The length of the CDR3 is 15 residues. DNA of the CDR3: TGCGCCAGCAGCCAACCACAGGGGGGCGTCGATACGCAGTATTTT. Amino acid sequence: CASSQPQGGVDTQYF.

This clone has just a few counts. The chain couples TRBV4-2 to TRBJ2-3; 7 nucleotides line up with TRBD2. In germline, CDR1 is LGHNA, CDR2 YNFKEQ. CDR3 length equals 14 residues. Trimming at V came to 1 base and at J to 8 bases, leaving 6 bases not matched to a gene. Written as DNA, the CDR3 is TGTGCCAGCAGCCAAGCTCGACTAGCTCTTACGCAGTATTTT. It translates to CASSQARLALTQYF.

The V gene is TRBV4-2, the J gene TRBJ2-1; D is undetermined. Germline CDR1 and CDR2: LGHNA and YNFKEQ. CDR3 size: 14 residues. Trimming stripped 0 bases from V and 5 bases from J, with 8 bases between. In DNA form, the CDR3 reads TGTGCCAGCAGCCAAGATATTAGCCACAATGAGCAGTTCTTC. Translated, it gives CASSQDISHNEQFF.

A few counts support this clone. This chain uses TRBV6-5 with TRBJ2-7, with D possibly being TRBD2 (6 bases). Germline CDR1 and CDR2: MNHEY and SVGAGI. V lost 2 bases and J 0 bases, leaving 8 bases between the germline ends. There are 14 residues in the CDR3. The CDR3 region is CASSYAGSSYEQYF. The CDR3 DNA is TGTGCCAGCAGTTACGCGGGAAGCTCCTACGAGCAGTACTTC.

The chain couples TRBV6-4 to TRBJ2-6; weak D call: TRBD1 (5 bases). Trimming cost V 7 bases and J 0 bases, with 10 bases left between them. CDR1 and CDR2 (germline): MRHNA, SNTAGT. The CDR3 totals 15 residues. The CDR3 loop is CASKPDSSGANVLTF. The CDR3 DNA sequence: TGTGCCAGCAAACCCGACAGCTCTGGGGCCAACGTCCTGACTTTC.

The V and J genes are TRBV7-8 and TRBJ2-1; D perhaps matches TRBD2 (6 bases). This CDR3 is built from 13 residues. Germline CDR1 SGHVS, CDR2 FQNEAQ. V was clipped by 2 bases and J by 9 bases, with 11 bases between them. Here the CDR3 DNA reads TGTGCCAGCAGCTTACCGACTAGGGGTGAGCAGTTCTTC. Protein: CASSLPTRGEQFF.

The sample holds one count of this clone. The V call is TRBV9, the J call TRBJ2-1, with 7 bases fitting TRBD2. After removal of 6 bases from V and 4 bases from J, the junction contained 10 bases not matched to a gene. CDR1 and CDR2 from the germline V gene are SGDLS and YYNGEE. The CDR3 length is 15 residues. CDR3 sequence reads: CASTLSSGPYNEQFF. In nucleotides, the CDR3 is TGTGCCAGCACCCTCTCTAGCGGACCATACAATGAGCAGTTCTTC.

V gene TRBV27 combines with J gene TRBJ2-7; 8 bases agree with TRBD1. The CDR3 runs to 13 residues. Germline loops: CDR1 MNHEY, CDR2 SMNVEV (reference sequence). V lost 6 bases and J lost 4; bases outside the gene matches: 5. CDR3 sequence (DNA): TGTGCCAGCAGCGGACGGACAGGGTACGAGCAGTACTTC. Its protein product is CASSGRTGYEQYF.

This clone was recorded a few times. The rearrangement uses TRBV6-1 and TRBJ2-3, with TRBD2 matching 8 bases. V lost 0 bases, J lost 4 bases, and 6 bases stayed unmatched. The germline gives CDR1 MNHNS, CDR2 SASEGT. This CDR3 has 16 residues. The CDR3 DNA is TGTGCCAGCAGTGAAGCTTCGGGGGGGGGAGCAGATACGCAGTATTTT. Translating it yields CASSEASGGGADTQYF.

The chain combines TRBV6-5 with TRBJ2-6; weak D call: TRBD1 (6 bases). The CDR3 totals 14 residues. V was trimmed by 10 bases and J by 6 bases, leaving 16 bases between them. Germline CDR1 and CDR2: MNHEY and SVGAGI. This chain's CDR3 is CAIPHRVQANVLTF. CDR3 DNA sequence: TGTGCCATTCCTCACAGGGTGCAGGCCAACGTCCTGACTTTC.

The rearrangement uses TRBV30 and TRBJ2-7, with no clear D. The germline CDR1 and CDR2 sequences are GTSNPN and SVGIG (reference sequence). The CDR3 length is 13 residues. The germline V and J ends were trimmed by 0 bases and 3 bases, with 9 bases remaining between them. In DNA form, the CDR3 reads TGTGCCTGGAGTGTCCCCCTTAGCTACGAGCAGTACTTC. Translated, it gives CAWSVPLSYEQYF. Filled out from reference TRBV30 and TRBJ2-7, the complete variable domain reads SQTIHQWPATLVQPVGSPLSLECTVEGTSNPNLYWYRQAAGRGLQLLFYSVGIGQISSEVPQNLSASRPQDRQFILSSKKLLLSDSGFYLCAWSVPLSYEQYFGPGTRLTVT.

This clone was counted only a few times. CDR3 region: CASSPITGLNTEAFF. The DNA of the CDR3 is TGTGCCAGCAGCCCCATCACAGGGTTGAACACTGAAGCTTTCTTT. The chain carries TRBV6-1 and TRBJ1-1; a possible D gene is TRBD1 (6 bases). There are 15 residues in the CDR3. Germline V CDR1 and CDR2: MNHNS, SASEGT. Deletions cut 6 bases from V and 0 bases from J, with 14 bases between.

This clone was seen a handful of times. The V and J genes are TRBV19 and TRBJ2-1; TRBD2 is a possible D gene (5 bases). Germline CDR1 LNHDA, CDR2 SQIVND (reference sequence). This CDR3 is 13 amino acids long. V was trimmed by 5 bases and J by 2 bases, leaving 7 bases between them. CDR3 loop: CASSETTYNEQFF. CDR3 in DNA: TGTGCCAGTAGTGAGACTACCTACAATGAGCAGTTCTTC.

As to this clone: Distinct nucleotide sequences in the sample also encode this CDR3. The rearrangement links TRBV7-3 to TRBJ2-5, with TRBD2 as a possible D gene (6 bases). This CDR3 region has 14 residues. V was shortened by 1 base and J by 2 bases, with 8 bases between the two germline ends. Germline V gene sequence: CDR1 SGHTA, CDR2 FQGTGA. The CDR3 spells CASSLMGGQETQYF. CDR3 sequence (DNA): TGTGCCAGCAGCTTAATGGGGGGTCAAGAGACCCAGTACTTC.

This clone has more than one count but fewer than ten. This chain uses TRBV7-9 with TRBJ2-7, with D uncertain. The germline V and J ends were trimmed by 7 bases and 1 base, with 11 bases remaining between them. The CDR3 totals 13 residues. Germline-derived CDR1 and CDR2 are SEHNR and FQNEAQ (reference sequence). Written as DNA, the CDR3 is TGTGCCAGCACCTTTACCGAGTCCTACGAGCAGTACTTC. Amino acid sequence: CASTFTESYEQYF.

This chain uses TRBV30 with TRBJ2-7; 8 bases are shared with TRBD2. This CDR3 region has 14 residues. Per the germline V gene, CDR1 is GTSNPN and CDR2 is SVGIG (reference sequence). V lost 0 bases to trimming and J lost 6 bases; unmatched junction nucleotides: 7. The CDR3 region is CAWSVGAGVGEQYF. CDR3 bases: TGTGCCTGGAGTGTTGGAGCGGGAGTTGGCGAGCAGTACTTC.